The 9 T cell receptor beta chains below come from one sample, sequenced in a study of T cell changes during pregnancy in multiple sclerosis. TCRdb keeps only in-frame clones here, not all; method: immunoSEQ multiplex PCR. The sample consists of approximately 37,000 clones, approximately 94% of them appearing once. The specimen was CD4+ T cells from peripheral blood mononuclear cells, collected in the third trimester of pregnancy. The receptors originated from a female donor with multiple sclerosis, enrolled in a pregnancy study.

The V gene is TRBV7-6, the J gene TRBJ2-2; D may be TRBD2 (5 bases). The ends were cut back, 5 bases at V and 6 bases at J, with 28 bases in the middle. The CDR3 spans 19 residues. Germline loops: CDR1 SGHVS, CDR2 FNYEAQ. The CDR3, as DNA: TGTGCCAGCAGCCGTAGAATAGGGATTGAGCTGGGAGTGCCCGGGGAGCTGTTTTTT. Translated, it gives CASSRRIGIELGVPGELFF. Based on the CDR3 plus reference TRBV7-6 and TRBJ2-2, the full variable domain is GAGVSQSPRYKVTKRGQDVALRCDPISGHVSLYWYRQALGQGPEFLTYFNYEAQQDKSGLPNDRFSAERPEGSISTLTIQRTEQRDSAMYRCASSRRIGIELGVPGELFFGEGSRLTVL.

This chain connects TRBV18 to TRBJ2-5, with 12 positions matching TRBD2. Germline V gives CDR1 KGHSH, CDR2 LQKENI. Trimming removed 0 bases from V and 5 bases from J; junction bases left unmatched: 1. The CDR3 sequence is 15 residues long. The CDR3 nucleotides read TGTGCCAGCTCACCACCTGGGACTAGCGGGGAGACCCAGTACTTC. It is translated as CASSPPGTSGETQYF.

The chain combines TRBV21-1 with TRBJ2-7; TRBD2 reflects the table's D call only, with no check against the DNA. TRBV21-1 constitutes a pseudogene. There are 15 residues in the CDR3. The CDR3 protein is CASSKGAGGPYEQYF. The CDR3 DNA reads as TGTGCCAGCAGCAAAGGGGCGGGAGGGCCTTACGAGCAGTACTTC.

DNA for the CDR3: TGTGCCAGCAGCTTTAGGCCCACAGGGGGCATGTCTAATGAAAAACTGTTTTTT. Its translation: CASSFRPTGGMSNEKLFF. This chain connects TRBV5-5 to TRBJ1-4, with TRBD1 matching 9 bases. Germline lookup yields CDR1 SGHKS and CDR2 YYEKEE (reference sequence). With V trimmed by 2 bases and J by 3 bases, 11 bases remained unmatched. The CDR3 is made up of 18 amino acids. Full variable domain (rest looked up from reference TRBV5-5 and TRBJ1-4): DAGVTQSPTHLIKTRGQQVTLRCSPISGHKSVSWYQQVLGQGPQFIFQYYEKEERGRGNFPDRFSARQFPNYSSELNVNALLLGDSALYLCASSFRPTGGMSNEKLFFGSGTQLSVL.

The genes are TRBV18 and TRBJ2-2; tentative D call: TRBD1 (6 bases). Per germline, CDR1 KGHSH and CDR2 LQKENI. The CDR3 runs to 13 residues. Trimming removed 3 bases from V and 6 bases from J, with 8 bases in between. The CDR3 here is CASSPDSAGELFF. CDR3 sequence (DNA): TGTGCCAGCTCACCGGACAGCGCCGGGGAGCTGTTTTTT.

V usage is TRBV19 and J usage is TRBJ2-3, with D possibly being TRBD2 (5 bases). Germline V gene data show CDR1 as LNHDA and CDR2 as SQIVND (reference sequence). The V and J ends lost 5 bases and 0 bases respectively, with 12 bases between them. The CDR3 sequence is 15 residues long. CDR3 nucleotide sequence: TGTGCCAGTAGTCTTGCGGACTCCAGCACAGATACGCAGTATTTT. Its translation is CASSLADSSTDTQYF.

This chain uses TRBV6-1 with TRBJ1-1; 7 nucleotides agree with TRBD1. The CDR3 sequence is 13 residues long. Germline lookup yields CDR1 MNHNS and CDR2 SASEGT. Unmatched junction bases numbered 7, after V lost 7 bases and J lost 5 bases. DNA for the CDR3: TGTGCCAGCACAGACAGGGTAATTACTGAAGCTTTCTTT. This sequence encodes CASTDRVITEAFF.

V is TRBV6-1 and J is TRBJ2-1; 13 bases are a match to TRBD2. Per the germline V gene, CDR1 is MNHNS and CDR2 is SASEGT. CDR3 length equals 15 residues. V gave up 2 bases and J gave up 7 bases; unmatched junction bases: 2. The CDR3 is CASSEWTSGRNEQFF. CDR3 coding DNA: TGTGCCAGCAGTGAATGGACTAGCGGGAGAAATGAGCAGTTCTTC.

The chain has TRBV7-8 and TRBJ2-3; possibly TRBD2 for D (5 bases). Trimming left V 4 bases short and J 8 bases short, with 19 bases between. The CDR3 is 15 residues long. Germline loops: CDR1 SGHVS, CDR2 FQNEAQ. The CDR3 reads CASSSPSGRGGTQYF. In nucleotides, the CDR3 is TGTGCCAGCAGCTCTCCAAGTGGCCGAGGAGGTACGCAGTATTTT. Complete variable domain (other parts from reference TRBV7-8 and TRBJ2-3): GAGVSQSPRYKVAKRGQDVALRCDPISGHVSLFWYQQALGQGPEFLTYFQNEAQLDKSGLPSDRFFAERPEGSVSTLKIQRTQQEDSAVYLCASSSPSGRGGTQYFGPGTRLTVL.